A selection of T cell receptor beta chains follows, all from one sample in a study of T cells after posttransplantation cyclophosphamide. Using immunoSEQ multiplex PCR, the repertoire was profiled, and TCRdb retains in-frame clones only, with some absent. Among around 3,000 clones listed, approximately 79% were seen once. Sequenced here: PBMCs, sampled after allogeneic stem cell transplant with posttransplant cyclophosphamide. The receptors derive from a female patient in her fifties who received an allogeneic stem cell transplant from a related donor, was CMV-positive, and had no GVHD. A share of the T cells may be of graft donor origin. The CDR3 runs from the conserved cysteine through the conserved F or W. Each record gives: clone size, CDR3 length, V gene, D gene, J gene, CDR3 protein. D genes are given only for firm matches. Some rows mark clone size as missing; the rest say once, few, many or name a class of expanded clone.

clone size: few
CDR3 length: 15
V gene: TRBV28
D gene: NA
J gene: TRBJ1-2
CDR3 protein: CASSSNTALVYGYTF

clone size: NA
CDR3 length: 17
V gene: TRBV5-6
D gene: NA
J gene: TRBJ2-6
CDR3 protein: CASTWGSSRSGANVLTF

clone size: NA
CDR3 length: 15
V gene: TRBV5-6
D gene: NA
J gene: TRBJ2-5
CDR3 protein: CASSTPKDLLKTQYF

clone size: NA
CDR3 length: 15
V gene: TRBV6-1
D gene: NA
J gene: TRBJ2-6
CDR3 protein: CAISLGSSGANVLTF

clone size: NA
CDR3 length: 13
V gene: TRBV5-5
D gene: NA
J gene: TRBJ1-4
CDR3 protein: CASSLWDEGVPFF

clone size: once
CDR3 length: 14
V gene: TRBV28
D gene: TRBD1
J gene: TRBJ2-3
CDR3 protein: CASSKGAITDTQYF

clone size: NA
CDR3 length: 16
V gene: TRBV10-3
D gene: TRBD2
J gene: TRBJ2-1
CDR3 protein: CATTQGTGGDYNEQFF

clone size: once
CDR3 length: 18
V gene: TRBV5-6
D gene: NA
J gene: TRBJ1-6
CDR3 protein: CASSLSVPGTVYNSPLHF

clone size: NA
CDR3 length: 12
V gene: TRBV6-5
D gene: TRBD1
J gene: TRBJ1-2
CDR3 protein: CASRQGARGYTF

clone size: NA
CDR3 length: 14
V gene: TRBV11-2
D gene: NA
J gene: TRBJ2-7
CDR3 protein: CASSLSASGTEQYF

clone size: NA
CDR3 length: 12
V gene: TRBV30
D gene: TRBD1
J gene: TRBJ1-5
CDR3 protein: CASTGGFQPQHF

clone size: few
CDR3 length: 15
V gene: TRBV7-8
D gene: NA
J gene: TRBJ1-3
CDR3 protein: CASSSERLNGNTIYF

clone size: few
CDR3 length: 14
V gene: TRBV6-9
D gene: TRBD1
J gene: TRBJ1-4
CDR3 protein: CASSFTGDNEKLFF

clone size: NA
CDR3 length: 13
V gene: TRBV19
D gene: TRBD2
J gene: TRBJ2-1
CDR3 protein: CASLLSGRGEQFF

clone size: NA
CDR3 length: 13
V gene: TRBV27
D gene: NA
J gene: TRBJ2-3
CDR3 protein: CASSLIGTDTQYF

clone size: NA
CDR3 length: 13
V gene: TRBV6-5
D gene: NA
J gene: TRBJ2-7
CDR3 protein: CASSDSGSVAQYF

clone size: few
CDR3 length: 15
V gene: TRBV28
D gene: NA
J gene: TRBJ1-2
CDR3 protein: CASSGFDSDFYGYTF

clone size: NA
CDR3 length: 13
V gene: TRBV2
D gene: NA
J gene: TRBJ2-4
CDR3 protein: CASSQDPEGIQYF

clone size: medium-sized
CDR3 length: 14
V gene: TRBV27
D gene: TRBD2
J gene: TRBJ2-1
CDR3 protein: CASTRGDSYNEQFF

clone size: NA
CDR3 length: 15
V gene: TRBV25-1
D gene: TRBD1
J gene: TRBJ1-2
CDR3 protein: CASSEYQGPGGGYTF

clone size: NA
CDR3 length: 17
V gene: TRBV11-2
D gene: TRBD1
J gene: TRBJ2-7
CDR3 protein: CASSLPRYRGSSYEQYF

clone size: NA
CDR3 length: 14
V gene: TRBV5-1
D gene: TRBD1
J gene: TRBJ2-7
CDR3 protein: CASSPGQEYYEQYF

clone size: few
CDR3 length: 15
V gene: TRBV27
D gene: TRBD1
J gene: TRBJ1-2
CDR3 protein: CASSLLGQGANGYTF

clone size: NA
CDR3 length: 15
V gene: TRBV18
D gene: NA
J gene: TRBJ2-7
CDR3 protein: CASSPVRGITYEQYF

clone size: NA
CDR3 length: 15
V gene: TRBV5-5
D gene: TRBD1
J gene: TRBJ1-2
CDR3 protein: CASSIGTGGHYGYTF

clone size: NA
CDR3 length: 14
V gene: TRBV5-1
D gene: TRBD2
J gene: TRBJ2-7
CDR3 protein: CASSAGTTIREQYF

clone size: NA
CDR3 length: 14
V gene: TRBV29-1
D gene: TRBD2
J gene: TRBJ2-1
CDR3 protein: CSVGTSGIYNEQFF

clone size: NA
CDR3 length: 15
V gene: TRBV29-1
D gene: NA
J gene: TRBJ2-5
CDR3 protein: CSVDYLFEGQETQYF

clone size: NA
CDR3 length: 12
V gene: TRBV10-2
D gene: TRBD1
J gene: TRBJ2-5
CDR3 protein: CASTGQGREQYF

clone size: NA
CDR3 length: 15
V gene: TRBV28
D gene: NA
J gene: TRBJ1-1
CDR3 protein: CASSLPGQLNTEAFF

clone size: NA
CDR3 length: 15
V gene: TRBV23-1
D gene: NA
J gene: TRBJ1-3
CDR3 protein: CASSHPDMEEGTIYF

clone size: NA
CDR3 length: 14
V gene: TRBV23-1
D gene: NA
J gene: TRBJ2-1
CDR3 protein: CADLLVFSYNEQFF

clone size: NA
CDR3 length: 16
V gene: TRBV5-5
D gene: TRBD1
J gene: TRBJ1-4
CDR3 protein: CASSLTPQGKDEKLFF

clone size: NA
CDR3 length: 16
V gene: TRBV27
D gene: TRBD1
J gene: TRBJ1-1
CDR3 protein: CASSLGTGRAAAEAFF

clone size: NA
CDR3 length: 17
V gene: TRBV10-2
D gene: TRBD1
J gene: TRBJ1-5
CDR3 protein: CATSGQGGFYSNQPQHF

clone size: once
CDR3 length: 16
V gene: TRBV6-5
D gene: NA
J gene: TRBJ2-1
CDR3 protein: CASSYHRQPEGNEQFF

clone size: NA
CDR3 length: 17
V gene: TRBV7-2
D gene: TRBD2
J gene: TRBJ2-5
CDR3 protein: CASSLGGTSGGGETQYF

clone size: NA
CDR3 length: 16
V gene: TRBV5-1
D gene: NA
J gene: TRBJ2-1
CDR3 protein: CASSRLPGLVGNEQFF

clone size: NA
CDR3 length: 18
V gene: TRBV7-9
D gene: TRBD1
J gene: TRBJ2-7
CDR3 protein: CASSTQASGGVSLYEQYF

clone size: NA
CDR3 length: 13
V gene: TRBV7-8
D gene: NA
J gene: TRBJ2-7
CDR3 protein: CASSPWRSYEQYF

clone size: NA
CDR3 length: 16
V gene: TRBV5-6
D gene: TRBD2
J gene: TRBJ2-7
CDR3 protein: CASSLYLAGGPYEQYF

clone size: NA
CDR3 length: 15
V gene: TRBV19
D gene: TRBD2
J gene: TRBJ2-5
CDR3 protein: CASSMGRGSQETQYF

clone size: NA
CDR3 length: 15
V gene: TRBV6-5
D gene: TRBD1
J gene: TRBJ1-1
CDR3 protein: CASSYGGTGLFEAFF

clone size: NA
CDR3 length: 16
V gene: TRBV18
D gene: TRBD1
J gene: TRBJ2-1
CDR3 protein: CASSPSGTGGRDEQFF

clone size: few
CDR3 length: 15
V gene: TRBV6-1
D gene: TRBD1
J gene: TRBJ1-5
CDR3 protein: CASSDNPGGSQPQHF

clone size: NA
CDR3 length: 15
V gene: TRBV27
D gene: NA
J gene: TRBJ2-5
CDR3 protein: CASSTVAGIQETQYF

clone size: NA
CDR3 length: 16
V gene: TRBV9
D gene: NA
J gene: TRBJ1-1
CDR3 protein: CASSVAGRATNTEAFF

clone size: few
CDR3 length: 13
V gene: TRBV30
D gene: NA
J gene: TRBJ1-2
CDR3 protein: CAWAPTLEGSYTF